This T cell receptor beta chain was recovered during a study of cytomegalovirus exposure and HLA in healthy donors. Study results and caveats: First-cohort TCR clusters were later found to tend to co-occur in the 90 to 150 validation repertoires.

TCRdb's copy holds only in-frame clones and misses some; the assay was immunoSEQ multiplex PCR. The sample holds roughly 140,000 clones, 85% to 90% seen once. Notes on this clone: No antigen is known for it.

The receptor was derived from a woman in her late teens or twenties in good health and CMV-seropositive. Sequencing was carried out using PBMCs.

CDR3: CASSQLARQETQYF. In nucleotides, the CDR3 is TGTGCCAGCAGCCAACTAGCTCGGCAAGAGACCCAGTACTTC. The genes are TRBV7-6 and TRBJ2-5; D perhaps matches TRBD2 (6 bases). Germline CDR1 reads SGHVS; CDR2 reads FNYEAQ. The CDR3 runs 14 residues. V gave up 5 bases and J gave up 2 bases, with 12 bases separating them.